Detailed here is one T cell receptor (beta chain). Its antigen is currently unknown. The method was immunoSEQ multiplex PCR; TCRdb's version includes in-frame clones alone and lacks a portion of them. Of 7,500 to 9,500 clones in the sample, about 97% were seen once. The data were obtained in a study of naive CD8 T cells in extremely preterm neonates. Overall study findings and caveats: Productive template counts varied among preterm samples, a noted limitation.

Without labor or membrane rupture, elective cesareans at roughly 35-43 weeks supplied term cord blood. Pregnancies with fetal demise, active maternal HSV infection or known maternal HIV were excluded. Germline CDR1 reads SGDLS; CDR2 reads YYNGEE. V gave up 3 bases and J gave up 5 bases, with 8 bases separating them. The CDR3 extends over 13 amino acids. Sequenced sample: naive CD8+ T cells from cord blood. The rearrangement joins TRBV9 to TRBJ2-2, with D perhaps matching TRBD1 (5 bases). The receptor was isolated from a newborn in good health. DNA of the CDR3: TGTGCCAGCAGCGCACAGGATACCGGGGAGCTGTTTTTT. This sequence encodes CASSAQDTGELFF.